Listed here are 25 T cell receptor beta chains from one sample, sequenced in a study of T cells after yellow fever vaccination. TCRdb recomputed calls from the 5' RACE reads with MiXCR, one row per CDR3 protein. The profile covers 550,000 or so distinct CDR3 sequences, with about a fifth appearing a single time and 13% to 15% taken by the ten largest. Specimen: PBMCs, collected 15 days after the yellow fever booster vaccination. The receptors originated from a man aged 25-45 years who received the YFV17D yellow fever vaccine.

In its sample, this clonotype was seen a few times. The chain recombines TRBV11-1 with TRBJ2-1; perhaps TRBD2 as D (6 bases). V dropped 1 base and J dropped 0 bases, with 19 bases sitting between them. The germline V gene encodes CDR1 SGHAT and CDR2 FQDESV (reference sequence). This CDR3 has 19 residues. The CDR3: CASSLGLATTHSSYNEQFF. The DNA for the CDR3 is TGTGCCAGCAGCTTAGGGCTAGCGACTACCCATAGCTCCTACAATGAGCAGTTCTTC.

The chain couples TRBV10-2 to TRBJ1-5; 9 nucleotides agree with TRBD1. CDR1 WSHSY and CDR2 SAAADI come from the germline V gene. Trimming took 6 bases from V and 2 from J; bases not matched to a gene: 5. The CDR3 totals 15 residues. CDR3 DNA: TGCGCCAGCAGCACAGGGGGCCGTGGCAATCAGCCCCAGCATTTT. It yields the protein CASSTGGRGNQPQHF.

The rearrangement uses TRBV12-3 or TRBV12-4 and TRBJ2-7; 7 nucleotides line up with TRBD2. The J segment lost 5 bases and the V segment lost 7 bases, leaving 8 bases of the junction unmatched. This CDR3 is 13 amino acids long. As DNA, the CDR3 is TGTGCCAGCACCCCGGGGGGACGAAACGAGCAGTACTTC. It specifies CASTPGGRNEQYF.

This clonotype was picked up a small number of times. This chain links TRBV27 with TRBJ1-5; D remains unclear. Germline V gene sequence: CDR1 MNHEY, CDR2 SMNVEV (reference sequence). Trimming took 7 bases from V and 7 from J, leaving 11 bases between them. The CDR3 runs 12 residues. The CDR3 DNA is TGTGCCAGCAACTCGGGGAGGCAGCCCCAGCATTTT. Protein sequence: CASNSGRQPQHF.

The chain recombines TRBV4-2 with TRBJ2-5, with 9 bases fitting TRBD2. The CDR3 totals 17 residues. Trimming took 0 bases from V and 5 from J; bases not matched to a gene: 10. Germline loops: CDR1 LGHNA, CDR2 YNFKEQ. This CDR3 reads CASSQDPSGAFLETQYF. The CDR3 DNA reads as TGTGCCAGCAGCCAAGATCCTAGCGGGGCCTTCCTGGAGACCCAGTACTTC.

The chain couples TRBV6-2 or TRBV6-3 to TRBJ2-7, with D uncertain. V lost 0 bases, J lost 7 bases, and 25 bases lay in between. This CDR3 region has 18 residues. CDR1 and CDR2 from the germline V gene are MNHEY and SVGEGT. This CDR3 reads CASSYSVVGKPDRWEQYF. The CDR3 nucleotides read TGTGCCAGCAGTTACTCGGTCGTTGGGAAGCCCGACCGATGGGAGCAGTACTTC.

In this sample, this clonotype turned up a few times. The chain has TRBV6-1 and TRBJ2-5; D tentatively reads TRBD1 or TRBD2 (6 bases each). The germline V and J ends were trimmed by 6 bases and 6 bases, with 17 bases remaining between them. Germline-derived CDR1 and CDR2 are MNHNS and SASEGT. The CDR3 runs 14 residues. The CDR3 bases are TGTGCCAGCAGATCCGTGGGGGGCCTGAAGACCCAGTACTTC. It codes for CASRSVGGLKTQYF.

The chain joins TRBV2 to TRBJ2-7; D assignment may be TRBD1 or TRBD2 (5 bases each). V lost 8 bases and J 2 bases, leaving 13 bases between the germline ends. The CDR3 is 13 amino acids. Germline V gene lookup returns CDR1 SNHLY and CDR2 FYNNEI. This CDR3 reads CASHGTPPYEQYF. CDR3 coding DNA: TGTGCCAGCCACGGGACGCCACCCTACGAGCAGTACTTC.

This clonotype appeared a few times. V is TRBV20-1 and J is TRBJ2-1; 8 bases are a match to TRBD2. V lost 0 bases and J lost 9; bases outside the gene matches: 13. The CDR3 runs to 16 residues. Germline loops: CDR1 DFQATT, CDR2 SNEGSKA (reference sequence). In DNA, the CDR3 is TGCAGTGCTAGAGATGCTGGGACTAGACGGTTGGGTGAGCAGTTCTTC. This codes for CSARDAGTRRLGEQFF.

Only a few counts were recorded for this clonotype. The J gene is TRBJ2-7, the V gene TRBV11-3, with 8 bases matching TRBD1. The CDR3 is 12 amino acids. Germline-derived CDR1 and CDR2 are SGHNT and YENEEA. Trimming removed 5 bases from V and 5 bases from J; junction bases left unmatched: 2. CDR3 nucleotides: TGTGCCAGCAGCAAGGACAGGGACGAGCAGTACTTC. Its translation is CASSKDRDEQYF.

This chain connects TRBV27 to TRBJ2-7; TRBD2 matches 7 bases. J gave up 5 bases and V 7 bases, and 14 bases lay outside the gene matches. Germline CDR1 MNHEY, CDR2 SMNVEV (reference sequence). The CDR3 has 15 amino acids. CDR3: CASKGLGGAVDEQYF. The CDR3, as DNA: TGTGCCAGCAAGGGACTGGGAGGGGCGGTCGACGAGCAGTACTTC.

CDR3 in DNA: TGCGCCAGCAGTGAGTCGGGGCTTGGTGAGACCCAGTACTTC. Protein sequence: CASSESGLGETQYF. V gene TRBV10-1 combines with J gene TRBJ2-5, with D maybe TRBD1 (5 bases). V dropped 0 bases and J dropped 5 bases, with 10 bases sitting between them. CDR1 is WNHNN and CDR2 is SYGVQD in the germline V gene (reference sequence). CDR3 length: 14 residues.

The chain links TRBV18 to TRBJ2-7; D might be TRBD2 (6 bases). Trimming took off 3 bases at V and 4 bases at J, with 13 bases between the two ends. The CDR3 is 14 residues long. The germline V gene encodes CDR1 KGHSH and CDR2 LQKENI. CDR3 sequence (DNA): TGTGCCAGCTCACCCCGCGCGGGGCTATACGAGCAGTACTTC. This encodes CASSPRAGLYEQYF.

This clonotype was seen more than once but under ten times. The rearrangement joins TRBV3-1 to TRBJ2-1; weak D call: TRBD2 (6 bases). The CDR3 has 14 amino acids. Germline V gene lookup returns CDR1 LGHDT and CDR2 YNNKEL (reference sequence). Trimming took 0 bases from V and 7 from J, leaving 10 bases between them. The CDR3 protein is CASSQEGGVNEQFF. CDR3 in DNA: TGTGCCAGCAGCCAAGAGGGGGGAGTGAATGAGCAGTTCTTC.

This clonotype has only a few counts. The gene calls are TRBV7-3 and TRBJ2-7; 9 bases match TRBD2. CDR1 is SGHTA, CDR2 FQGTGA, per germline. This CDR3 has 16 residues. Trimming cost V 1 base and J 4 bases; bases outside gene matches: 8. The DNA for the CDR3 is TGTGCCAGCAGCTTAATGCGGGAGGGCCGTAGTTACGAGCAGTACTTC. The encoded protein is CASSLMREGRSYEQYF.

This clonotype was counted a few times. This chain connects TRBV6-1 to TRBJ2-7; TRBD1 or TRBD2 may be the D gene (5 bases each). Trimming removed 6 bases from V and 3 bases from J, with 12 bases in between. This CDR3 contains 13 residues. The germline gives CDR1 MNHNS, CDR2 SASEGT. DNA for the CDR3: TGTGCCAGCAGAAAACGGGGCGGCTACGAGCAGTACTTC. It specifies CASRKRGGYEQYF.

This clonotype has a count of ten or more. J is TRBJ2-1 and V is TRBV7-2; D could derive from TRBD1 or TRBD2 (5 bases each). The length of the CDR3 is 12 residues. Germline V gene lookup returns CDR1 SGHTA and CDR2 FQGNSA. V was pared by 5 bases and J by 8 bases, with 10 bases between. CDR3 loop: CASSPREYEQFF. CDR3 nucleotide sequence: TGTGCCAGCAGCCCCAGGGAGTATGAGCAGTTCTTC.

This clonotype was found a few times. The genes are TRBV27 and TRBJ1-1; D not certain. The ends were cut back, 5 bases at V and 6 bases at J, with 10 bases in the middle. CDR1 is MNHEY and CDR2 is SMNVEV in the germline V gene (reference sequence). The CDR3 sequence is 12 residues long. In DNA, the CDR3 is TGTGCCAGCAGTAATTGGGCCGCTGAAGCTTTCTTT. This codes for CASSNWAAEAFF.

This clonotype was seen a few times. V and J are TRBV4-1 and TRBJ2-1, with 16 bases aligning to TRBD2. The CDR3 extends over 17 amino acids. J was trimmed by 9 bases and V by 4 bases; bases with no gene match: 9. The germline gives CDR1 MGHRA, CDR2 YSYEKL. The CDR3 reads CASSRGVGTSGRGEQFF. DNA of the CDR3: TGCGCCAGCAGCCGAGGGGTGGGGACTAGCGGGAGGGGTGAGCAGTTCTTC.

A few counts support this clonotype. V is TRBV29-1 and J is TRBJ2-5, with D possibly being TRBD1 (5 bases). There are 14 residues in the CDR3. Germline lookup yields CDR1 SQVTM and CDR2 ANQGSEA. The V gene lost 0 bases and the J gene lost 3 bases, with 11 bases spanning the gap. The CDR3 here is CSVEDGRAEETQYF. Here the CDR3 DNA reads TGCAGCGTTGAAGACGGCAGGGCGGAAGAGACCCAGTACTTC.

This chain links TRBV20-1 with TRBJ2-3; 9 bases match TRBD2. The germline gives CDR1 DFQATT, CDR2 SNEGSKA (reference sequence). The CDR3 covers 13 residues. The ends lost 4 bases at V and 5 bases at J; junction bases unmatched: 4. CDR3 nucleotides: TGCAGTGCTATACTAGCGGGCGTAGATACGCAGTATTTT. The encoded protein is CSAILAGVDTQYF.

The J gene is TRBJ2-3, the V gene TRBV20-1; 8 nucleotides match TRBD2. Trimming cost V 1 base and J 4 bases; bases outside gene matches: 4. Germline CDR1 DFQATT, CDR2 SNEGSKA (reference sequence). The CDR3 consists of 14 residues. As DNA, the CDR3 is TGCAGTGCTAGAGTCGGACTAGCATCAGATACGCAGTATTTT. Translated, it gives CSARVGLASDTQYF.

This rearrangement joins TRBV7-9 to TRBJ2-3; the D is unclear. Germline V CDR1 and CDR2: SEHNR, FQNEAQ (reference sequence). V was pared by 4 bases and J by 11 bases, with 13 bases between. This CDR3 is built from 12 residues. The CDR3: CASSSTDPRQYF. The CDR3 coding sequence is TGTGCCAGCAGCTCCACGGACCCTCGGCAGTATTTT.

This clonotype was found a few times. This chain connects TRBV6-6 to TRBJ1-1; TRBD1 agrees at 7 bases. Germline values: CDR1 MNHNY, CDR2 SVGAGI (reference sequence). V lost 10 bases and J lost 1; bases outside the gene matches: 6. CDR3 length equals 13 residues. CDR3 nucleotides: TGTGCCACCTCCGGGACAGCGAACACTGAAGCTTTCTTT. Translated, it gives CATSGTANTEAFF.

The chain carries TRBV10-3 and TRBJ2-3; no clear D gene. CDR3 length equals 12 residues. With 4 bases removed from V and 3 bases from J, the gap between germline ends came to 5 bases. Germline CDR1 and CDR2: ENHRY and SYGVKD. CDR3 region: CAISAPTDTQYF. The CDR3 nucleotides read TGTGCCATCAGTGCCCCTACAGATACGCAGTATTTT.